Below, 18 T cell receptor beta chains from the same sample are listed, as sequenced in a study of blood T cell repertoires in COVID-19. Libraries were prepared by immunoSEQ multiplex PCR; TCRdb keeps only in-frame clonotypes and omits some of them. The data show approximately 260,000 clones, 82% seen once. The specimen was peripheral blood. The receptors shown here come from an older woman with active or convalescent COVID-19.

This sequence joins TRBV9 and TRBJ1-6; 8 positions match TRBD1. The ends lost 3 bases at V and 9 bases at J; junction bases unmatched: 8. Germline V lookup: CDR1 SGDLS, CDR2 YYNGEE. CDR3 length equals 15 residues. The CDR3 reads CASSDQGASGSPLHF. The CDR3 DNA reads as TGTGCCAGCAGCGACCAGGGGGCTAGTGGTTCACCCCTCCACTTT.

The rearrangement uses TRBV5-1 and TRBJ1-3; 7 nucleotides align to TRBD1. Germline V gene sequence: CDR1 SGHRS, CDR2 YFSETQ. Unmatched junction bases numbered 11, after V lost 1 base and J lost 4 bases. The length of the CDR3 is 17 residues. The CDR3 region is CASSLWGQTGAGNTIYF. The DNA of the CDR3 is TGCGCCAGCAGCTTGTGGGGACAGACGGGAGCCGGAAACACCATATATTTT.

The chain joins TRBV6-5 to TRBJ1-1; tentative D call: TRBD1 (6 bases). The CDR3 extends over 14 amino acids. The ends were cut back, 6 bases at V and 5 bases at J, with 16 bases in the middle. Germline CDR1 reads MNHEY; CDR2 reads SVGAGI. CDR3 DNA sequence: TGTGCCAGCAGGACAGGCTCGGTGGGAACTGAAGCTTTCTTT. This encodes CASRTGSVGTEAFF.

This chain connects TRBV6-5 to TRBJ1-2; 10 bases are a match to TRBD1. V lost 5 bases and J lost 4; bases outside the gene matches: 4. Germline CDR1 and CDR2: MNHEY and SVGAGI. This CDR3 is 14 amino acids long. The CDR3 loop reads CASSPGQGSYGYTF. DNA of the CDR3: TGTGCCAGCAGTCCGGGACAGGGGTCCTATGGCTACACCTTC.

The chain has TRBV7-3 and TRBJ2-7; 8 nucleotides align to TRBD1. The CDR3 contains 15 residues. Losses at the gene ends were 2 bases for V and 0 bases for J; bases not matched to a gene: 3. Germline V lookup: CDR1 SGHTA, CDR2 FQGTGA. As DNA, the CDR3 is TGTGCCAGCAGCTTAGGGGACAGGAGCTCCTACGAGCAGTACTTC. Protein: CASSLGDRSSYEQYF.

A word on this clone: Other DNA sequences in this specimen translate into the identical CDR3. J is TRBJ2-3 and V is TRBV5-1; D is unresolved. Trimming stripped 0 bases from V and 1 base from J, with 6 bases between. This CDR3 region has 14 residues. Germline V gene lookup returns CDR1 SGHRS and CDR2 YFSETQ. CDR3: CASSLGAGTDTQYF. The CDR3 bases are TGCGCCAGCAGCTTGGGGGCCGGCACAGATACGCAGTATTTT.

This chain connects TRBV7-2 to TRBJ2-7, with TRBD2 as a possible D gene (5 bases). Germline V CDR1 and CDR2: SGHTA, FQGNSA. The CDR3 is made up of 14 amino acids. The V end was cut by 4 bases, the J end by 3 bases, with 13 bases between. The CDR3 nucleotides read TGTGCCAGCAGCTCCTCTTTTCGGGGCTACGAGCAGTACTTC. Residues: CASSSSFRGYEQYF.

This chain connects TRBV6-6 to TRBJ1-2; 9 nucleotides agree with TRBD1. V lost 5 bases to trimming and J lost 8 bases; unmatched junction nucleotides: 6. The CDR3 totals 13 residues. CDR1 and CDR2 from the germline V gene are MNHNY and SVGAGI (reference sequence). The CDR3 region is CASSRDRVTGYTF. The CDR3 bases are TGTGCCAGCAGTCGGGACAGGGTCACAGGCTACACCTTC.

This chain connects TRBV27 to TRBJ2-7, with D possibly TRBD1 on 6 matching bases. The V end was cut by 4 bases, the J end by 1 base, with 11 bases between. Per germline, CDR1 MNHEY and CDR2 SMNVEV (reference sequence). This CDR3 contains 14 residues. The CDR3: CASSSYRVSYEQYF. CDR3 DNA: TGTGCCAGCAGTTCATACAGGGTTTCCTACGAGCAGTACTTC.

This clone was detected once. The J gene is TRBJ1-1, the V gene TRBV28, with a possible D match to TRBD1 (6 bases). Germline values: CDR1 MDHEN, CDR2 SYDVKM. This CDR3 has 15 amino acids. The ends were cut back, 7 bases at V and 1 base at J, with 16 bases in the middle. The CDR3: CASTKGGIENTEAFF. The CDR3 DNA follows: TGTGCCAGCACCAAGGGGGGGATCGAGAACACTGAAGCTTTCTTT.

This chain uses TRBV12-3 or TRBV12-4 with TRBJ2-2, with D unresolved. The V and J ends lost 3 bases and 1 base respectively, with 3 bases between them. The CDR3 covers 13 residues. The CDR3 nucleotides are TGTGCCAGCAGTTTCGGGAACACCGGGGAGCTGTTTTTT. It codes for CASSFGNTGELFF.

This rearrangement joins TRBV7-9 to TRBJ2-3; 9 positions match TRBD2. J lost 8 bases, V lost 1 base, and 13 bases had no gene match. CDR3 length: 17 residues. Per the germline V gene, CDR1 is SEHNR and CDR2 is FQNEAQ (reference sequence). The CDR3 sequence is CASSLGPSGGGARTQYF. CDR3 DNA sequence: TGTGCCAGCAGCTTAGGCCCCAGTGGCGGGGGGGCCCGTACGCAGTATTTT.

This chain uses TRBV5-4 with TRBJ1-5; D is ambiguous. The CDR3 consists of 13 residues. Germline V gene lookup returns CDR1 SGHNT and CDR2 YYREEE (reference sequence). The germline V and J ends were trimmed by 3 bases and 10 bases, with 14 bases remaining between them. CDR3 DNA: TGTGCCAGCAGCTCGGGTCTCGAGGGTCCCCAGCATTTT. Encoded protein: CASSSGLEGPQHF. The full variable domain, rest sourced from reference TRBV5-4 and TRBJ1-5, is ETGVTQSPTHLIKTRGQQVTLRCSSQSGHNTVSWYQQALGQGPQFIFQYYREEENGRGNFPPRFSGLQFPNYSSELNVNALELDDSALYLCASSSGLEGPQHFGDGTRLSIL.

The chain recombines TRBV14 with TRBJ2-7, with a tentative D call TRBD1 (6 bases). The CDR3 contains 15 residues. The germline gives CDR1 SGHDN, CDR2 FVKESK. Trimming took off 4 bases at V and 2 bases at J, with 15 bases between the two ends. CDR3 DNA: TGTGCCAGCAGCCTAACAACAGGGATTCCCTACGAGCAGTACTTC. Amino acids: CASSLTTGIPYEQYF.

The J gene is TRBJ1-1, the V gene TRBV7-9; no firm D call. This CDR3 contains 16 residues. The V end was cut by 4 bases, the J end by 0 bases, with 15 bases between. Germline assignment: CDR1 SEHNR and CDR2 FQNEAQ (reference sequence). The CDR3 nucleotides read TGTGCCAGCAGCTCATTGGGCCGGGGTATGAACACTGAAGCTTTCTTT. Translating it yields CASSSLGRGMNTEAFF. The entire variable domain, with the rest obtained from reference TRBV7-9 and TRBJ1-1, is as follows: DTGVSQNPRHKITKRGQNVTFRCDPISEHNRLYWYRQTLGQGPEFLTYFQNEAQLEKSRLLSDRFSAERPKGSFSTLEIQRTEQGDSAMYLCASSSLGRGMNTEAFFGQGTRLTVV.

The chain uses TRBV7-8 and TRBJ1-4; D is unresolved. CDR1 is SGHVS and CDR2 is FQNEAQ in the germline V gene. The CDR3 consists of 16 residues. Trimming cost V 5 bases and J 4 bases, with 17 bases left between them. This CDR3 reads CASSPRRGPSNEKLFF. CDR3 coding DNA: TGTGCCAGCAGCCCACGGAGAGGGCCGAGTAATGAAAAACTGTTTTTT.

This chain uses TRBV4-3 with TRBJ1-5; TRBD1 matches 7 bases. After removal of 0 bases from V and 6 bases from J, the junction contained 5 bases not matched to a gene. Germline CDR1 and CDR2: LGHNA and YSLEER. The CDR3 has 15 residues. The CDR3 reads CASSQEETGSQPQHF. The CDR3 DNA reads as TGCGCCAGCAGCCAAGAGGAGACAGGGAGTCAGCCCCAGCATTTT.

This rearrangement joins TRBV7-6 to TRBJ1-2; unclear D gene. The V end was cut by 1 base, the J end by 3 bases, with 12 bases between. From germline, CDR1 is SGHVS and CDR2 FNYEAQ. This CDR3 has 15 amino acids. CDR3 region: CASSLGVALDYGYTF. CDR3 nucleotides: TGTGCCAGCAGCTTAGGGGTCGCCCTAGACTATGGCTACACCTTC.